The 7 T cell receptor beta chains given below trace back to one sample, sequenced in a study of long-term antiretroviral therapy in people with HIV. They ran version v3.0 of the immunoSEQ assay at survey level. Method: immunoSEQ multiplex PCR; TCRdb's copy keeps in-frame clones and lacks some. The sample has some 28,000 clones; around 80% are singletons. The sequenced sample was unsorted PBMCs, obtained 1.5 years before starting antiretroviral therapy. The receptors here all came from a man younger than 35 with HIV.

This chain links TRBV5-5 with TRBJ2-6; the match to TRBD1 covers 7 bases. V was pared by 3 bases and J by 5 bases, with 11 bases of the junction left unmatched. Germline lookup yields CDR1 SGHKS and CDR2 YYEKEE (reference sequence). CDR3 length equals 17 residues. CDR3 amino acids: CASSSAGTAVRANVLTF. In nucleotides, the CDR3 is TGTGCCAGCAGCTCCGCCGGGACAGCTGTCAGGGCCAACGTCCTGACTTTC.

The chain couples TRBV6-6 to TRBJ2-7, with no clear D. V was shortened by 2 bases and J by 6 bases, with 8 bases between the two germline ends. Germline-derived CDR1 and CDR2 are MNHNY and SVGAGI (reference sequence). CDR3 length: 12 amino acids. The chain's CDR3 is CASSYRVSEQYF. CDR3 coding DNA: TGTGCCAGCAGTTACCGAGTATCCGAGCAGTACTTC.

In its sample, this clone was seen a few times. The chain is built from TRBV4-2 and TRBJ2-7; TRBD1 agrees at 11 bases. Germline V gene lookup returns CDR1 LGHNA and CDR2 YNFKEQ. The CDR3 is 16 amino acids. V lost 0 bases to trimming and J lost 0 bases; unmatched junction nucleotides: 1. The chain's CDR3 is CASSQEGTGGSYEQYF. CDR3 in DNA: TGTGCCAGCAGCCAAGAGGGGACAGGGGGCTCCTACGAGCAGTACTTC.

The rearrangement uses TRBV27 and TRBJ1-5; 10 nucleotides line up with TRBD1. This CDR3 is built from 14 residues. Germline trimming cut 8 bases from V and 5 bases from J; bases unmatched to any gene: 6. CDR1 and CDR2 from the germline V gene are MNHEY and SMNVEV (reference sequence). The CDR3 protein is CASGPTGGDQPQHF. The CDR3 nucleotides are TGTGCCAGCGGGCCGACAGGGGGCGATCAGCCCCAGCATTTT.

This clone was observed a handful of times. This chain joins TRBV2 and TRBJ1-4; D may be TRBD1 (5 bases). The germline CDR1 and CDR2 sequences are SNHLY and FYNNEI. This CDR3 comprises 12 residues. The V and J ends lost 9 bases and 7 bases respectively, with 12 bases between them. Here the CDR3 DNA reads TGTGCCAGTACCGGGACTGGTGAAAAACTGTTTTTT. This sequence encodes CASTGTGEKLFF.

The chain links TRBV10-3 to TRBJ1-3; D not certain. The germline V gene has CDR1 ENHRY and CDR2 SYGVKD. V lost 2 bases and J lost 0, with 11 bases in between. The CDR3 contains 16 residues. The CDR3 nucleotides read TGTGCCATCAGTGAGAAGGGTACGTTCTCTGGAAACACCATATATTTT. This gives the protein CAISEKGTFSGNTIYF.

The chain combines TRBV10-3 with TRBJ2-1, with 8 bases aligning to TRBD2. The CDR3 runs to 16 residues. With V trimmed by 3 bases and J by 7 bases, 11 bases remained unmatched. Germline V gene data show CDR1 as ENHRY and CDR2 as SYGVKD. CDR3 region: CAISESSSGSTNEQFF. In nucleotides, the CDR3 is TGTGCCATCAGTGAATCTTCTAGCGGGTCTACGAATGAGCAGTTCTTC.